These T cell receptor beta chains were read from a single sample in a study of breast tumors, draining lymph nodes, adjacent tissues. MiXCR, run by TCRdb on the multiplex PCR reads, gives a single entry per CDR3 protein. The sample holds 140,000 or so distinct CDR3 sequences, around a third seen once. Sample: axillary lymph node tissue. The receptor set was obtained from a female donor with breast cancer. Some clones in this sample may be carry-over from other donors' samples. Each CDR3 is given with its conserved first and last residue. Each record gives: V gene, D gene, J gene, clone size, CDR3 DNA, CDR3 protein. A D gene is named only where the DNA matches it firmly. Clone size is not always given. Where it is, it says once, few, many or a class for expanded clones.

TRBV29-1	TRBD1	TRBJ1-4	many	TGCAGCGCCCGGACAGGGGATGAAAAACTGTTTTTT	CSARTGDEKLFF
TRBV6-6	NA	TRBJ1-4	many	TGTGCCAGCACCCCCGCTCGGGGGAGTAGGGAAAAACTGTTTTTT	CASTPARGSREKLFF
TRBV7-8	NA	TRBJ1-3	many	TGTGCCAGCAGCCGAGACCCCTCTGGAAACACCATATATTTT	CASSRDPSGNTIYF
TRBV12-3/TRBV12-4	NA	TRBJ1-4	many	TGTGCCAGCAGTTTAGGGAGGGCTTTTAATGAAAAACTGTTTTTT	CASSLGRAFNEKLFF
TRBV6-5	NA	TRBJ1-6	many	TGTGCCAGCAGTTACTCGGTTAGGCCAAATTCACCCCTCCACTTT	CASSYSVRPNSPLHF
TRBV6-6	NA	TRBJ1-2	many	TGTGCCAGCAGTTACTCGGGGGACTATGGCTACACCTTC	CASSYSGDYGYTF
TRBV6-5	TRBD2	TRBJ2-5	many	TGTGCCAGCAGACATCGGGGACTAGCGGGGCGGGAGACCCAGTACTTC	CASRHRGLAGRETQYF
TRBV4-1	NA	TRBJ1-6	NA	TGCGCCAGCAGCCAAGAAGACGGGACAAGGAATTCACCCCTCCACTTT	CASSQEDGTRNSPLHF
TRBV11-2	NA	TRBJ2-5	many	TGTGCCAGCACCTCACTGGGACGGATACAAGAGACCCAGTACTTC	CASTSLGRIQETQYF
TRBV24-1	TRBD2	TRBJ2-3	many	TGTGCCACCAGTGATGGTACGGGACTAGCGCGATCAGATACGCAGTATTTT	CATSDGTGLARSDTQYF
TRBV28	NA	TRBJ1-5	many	TGTGCCAGCAGTCTCATGAGTATAGGGGTGGGCAATCAGCCCCAGCATTTT	CASSLMSIGVGNQPQHF
TRBV3-1	NA	TRBJ1-4	many	TGTGCCAGCAGCCCAGGACATGAGGAAAAACTGTTTTTT	CASSPGHEEKLFF
TRBV6-5	TRBD2	TRBJ2-7	many	TGTGCCAGCAGTCACTCTTGGACTAGAGCGTACGAGCAGTACTTC	CASSHSWTRAYEQYF
TRBV20-1	NA	TRBJ1-2	NA	TGCAGTGCCACTCGGGGGCAAGGGTATGGCTACACCTTC	CSATRGQGYGYTF
TRBV7-3	NA	TRBJ2-1	many	TGTGCCAGCAGCTTAATGTCAGGGGTATACAATGAGCAGTTCTTC	CASSLMSGVYNEQFF
TRBV6-5	NA	TRBJ2-5	many	TGTGCCAGCAGTTCCAGGACAGTTACCAGAGTGGGGACCCAGTACTTC	CASSSRTVTRVGTQYF
TRBV11-2	TRBD1	TRBJ1-2	many	TGTGCCAGCAGCCAAAATCCGGGACAGAAGAACTATGGCTACACCTTC	CASSQNPGQKNYGYTF
TRBV18	TRBD2	TRBJ2-3	few	TGTGCCAGCTCACCAGCGGGGGACCCCCCAGATACGCAGTATTTT	CASSPAGDPPDTQYF
TRBV5-1	NA	TRBJ1-1	few	TGCGCCAGCAGTATACCAGGCACTGAAGCTTTCTTT	CASSIPGTEAFF
TRBV20-1	NA	TRBJ2-1	many	TGCAGTGCAGTCGGCAGGGTCAATGAGCAGTTCTTC	CSAVGRVNEQFF
TRBV7-9	NA	TRBJ1-6	NA	TGTGCCAGCAGCACGGGGGGGGCGCCAAATTCACCCCTCCACTTT	CASSTGGAPNSPLHF
TRBV5-1	NA	TRBJ2-5	many	TGCGCCAGCAGCTTGGGGGAAGAGACCCAGTACTTC	CASSLGEETQYF
TRBV18	TRBD2	TRBJ2-1	NA	TGTGCCAGCTCACTGACTAGCGGGGGCCTGTCCTACAATGAGCAGTTCTTC	CASSLTSGGLSYNEQFF
TRBV30	TRBD2	TRBJ2-1	many	TGTGCCTGGAGTGGGACTAGTCCTTACAATGAGCAGTTCTTC	CAWSGTSPYNEQFF
TRBV6-6	NA	TRBJ1-4	many	TGTGCCAGCACCCACGGGCAGGGGAGGTTGTTGGTTGAAAAACTGTTTTTT	CASTHGQGRLLVEKLFF
TRBV10-3	TRBD2	TRBJ2-1	many	TGTGCCATCAGTGAAGGTAGCGGGGGGCCCGGGTACAATGAGCAGTTCTTC	CAISEGSGGPGYNEQFF
TRBV7-2	NA	TRBJ1-5	NA	TGTGCCAGCAGCTTAGACCGAGCCAGACAGGGCAATCAGCCCCAGCATTTT	CASSLDRARQGNQPQHF
TRBV7-2	NA	TRBJ1-4	NA	TGTGCCAGCAGCTTAGGCGCCCGCGATGAAAAACTGTTTTTT	CASSLGARDEKLFF
TRBV7-6	NA	TRBJ1-6	many	TGTGCCAGCAGCTTCAGCGGCGATTCACCCCTCCACTTT	CASSFSGDSPLHF
TRBV5-1	NA	TRBJ2-3	many	TGCGCCAGCAGCTTGGATTACCTTTGGGGGGGCACAGATACGCAGTATTTT	CASSLDYLWGGTDTQYF
TRBV28	NA	TRBJ2-7	many	TGTGCCAGCAGGGCACAGGGGAGGTACGAGCAGTACTTC	CASRAQGRYEQYF
TRBV6-6	TRBD2	TRBJ2-1	few	TGTGCCAGCAGTCATTCGACTAGCGGGGCCCGCTCAGTATACAATGAGCAGTTCTTC	CASSHSTSGARSVYNEQFF
TRBV7-9	TRBD1	TRBJ2-3	many	TGTGCCAGCAGCCCGACAGGGAACCTATTGGATACGCAGTATTTT	CASSPTGNLLDTQYF
TRBV27	TRBD1	TRBJ1-4	NA	TGTGCCAGCAGGCGACAGGGCACCCGTAATGAAAAACTGTTTTTT	CASRRQGTRNEKLFF
TRBV5-4	NA	TRBJ1-6	many	TGTGCCAGCAGCTTGGGTGGGTCTTCACCCCTCCACTTT	CASSLGGSSPLHF
TRBV11-2	NA	TRBJ2-1	NA	TGTGCCAGCAGTTTAAACGGAGGGGATGAGCAGTTCTTC	CASSLNGGDEQFF
TRBV2	NA	TRBJ1-5	many	TGTGCCAGCAGTGAAGAAGCCCGTTATCAGCCCCAGCATTTT	CASSEEARYQPQHF
TRBV5-1	NA	TRBJ1-1	NA	TGCGCCAGCAGCTCCCTCGGGACTGAAGCTTTCTTT	CASSSLGTEAFF
TRBV20-1	NA	TRBJ2-1	many	TGCAGTGTATGGGACAACTACAATGAGCAGTTCTTC	CSVWDNYNEQFF
TRBV27	NA	TRBJ2-3	many	TGTGCCAGCAGTTTCCGGACATATGGAGATACGCAGTATTTT	CASSFRTYGDTQYF
TRBV7-6	NA	TRBJ1-2	many	TGTGCCAGCAGCTTAGAGGCAGGGGACAACTATGGCTACCCCTTC	CASSLEAGDNYGYPF
TRBV2	NA	TRBJ1-1	NA	TGTGCCAGCAGACCGCTTAGGACTGAAGCTTTCTTT	CASRPLRTEAFF
TRBV20-1	NA	TRBJ2-1	NA	TGCAGTGCTAGAGATAACACCCTGGGACAATCAAAAGGTGAGCAGTTCTTC	CSARDNTLGQSKGEQFF
TRBV19	NA	TRBJ1-3	NA	TGTGCCAGTAGTATTCGGAGCTCTGGAAACACCATATATTTT	CASSIRSSGNTIYF
TRBV7-3	TRBD2	TRBJ2-1	many	TGTGCCAGCAGCTTCAGACTAGCGGGGGGGAATGAGCAGTTCTTC	CASSFRLAGGNEQFF
TRBV30	TRBD1	TRBJ1-1	few	TGTGCCTGGAGCGCTCAACCGGGACAGCGGGCTTTCTTT	CAWSAQPGQRAFF
TRBV3-1	NA	TRBJ2-1	many	TGTGCCAGCAGCCAAAGGGGCTCCTACAATGAGCAGTTCTTC	CASSQRGSYNEQFF
TRBV5-8	NA	TRBJ1-3	many	TGTGCCAGCAGCTCAGGGGGAAACACCATATATTTT	CASSSGGNTIYF
TRBV7-7	TRBD1	TRBJ2-2	many	TGTGCTAGCAGCGTAGAGTCCGACAGGGGCACCGGGGAGCTGTTTTTT	CASSVESDRGTGELFF
TRBV6-1	NA	TRBJ1-2	many	TGTGCCAGCAGTGAATATGCAACTAACTATGGCTACACCTTC	CASSEYATNYGYTF
TRBV7-8	NA	TRBJ1-4	NA	TGTGCCAGCAGCAAAGGTGGGGGGATAACTAATGAAAAACTGTTTTTT	CASSKGGGITNEKLFF
TRBV10-3	NA	TRBJ1-5	many	TGTGCCATCAGTGAGATTGGGGGGAGCAATCAGCCCCAGCATTTT	CAISEIGGSNQPQHF
TRBV7-2	NA	TRBJ1-2	many	TGTGCCAGCCGAAAAGGCAGGGAAGGAAGCTACACCTTC	CASRKGREGSYTF
TRBV4-2	TRBD1	TRBJ1-2	many	TGTGCCAGCAGCCAAGATCCCGGGACAGCATACTATGGCTACACCTTC	CASSQDPGTAYYGYTF